This T cell receptor beta chain was captured by sequencing in a study of OX40 agonist ivuxolimab in advanced cancers. As for the study in general: Three partial responders included one hepatocellular carcinoma patient and two cutaneous melanoma patients. Study outcomes and limitations: At 0.1 to 3.0 mg/kg and by week 6, clonal expansion occurred in CD4+ and CD8+ blood T cells.

The cohort excluded patients with autoimmune disease history or systemic immunosuppression. Using immunoSEQ multiplex PCR, the repertoire was profiled, and TCRdb retains in-frame clones only, with some absent. Of roughly 100,000 clones detected, 80% to 90% appear once; the ten largest clones hold 1.5% to 2%. The CDR3 spans 18 residues. Turning to this clone: The antigen remains undetermined.

Sequencing was performed on CD4+ or CD8+ T cells sorted from blood, taken in a trial of the OX40 agonist ivuxolimab. This receptor was identified in an adult with an advanced solid tumor such as melanoma, head and neck, liver or kidney cancer. The chain uses TRBV1 and TRBJ2-7. TRBV1 is a pseudogene segment. CDR3 DNA sequence: TGCACCAGCAGCCAAGTAAGGTGGGATCACCCCTCCTCCTACGAGCAGTACTTC. Protein sequence: CTSSQVRWDHPSSYEQYF.